The clone carrying this T cell receptor beta chain was detected many times. Its antigen remains unidentified. This record belongs to a study of response to subunit inactivated influenza vaccine. General observations from the study: Seasonal influenza vaccination, on each occasion, was suggested by the authors to recruit few new T cells.

TCRdb re-called the RT-PCR reads with MiXCR, one entry per CDR3 protein. The data hold 560,000 or so distinct CDR3 sequences, with roughly 8.2% observed a single time. This clonotype originated in a man in his fifties or sixties who received an inactivated influenza vaccine. Material: PBMCs from blood, obtained around 25 months after vaccination.

This CDR3 is CASSQRLAGVGELFF. The CDR3, as DNA: TGTGCCAGCAGCCAGCGCCTAGCGGGAGTCGGGGAGCTGTTTTTT. The chain links TRBV3-1 to TRBJ2-2; 10 bases agree with TRBD2. The V gene end was trimmed by 3 bases and the J gene end by 7 bases; junction bases not matched to a gene: 5. The CDR3 has 15 residues. The germline V gene has CDR1 LGHDT and CDR2 YNNKEL (reference sequence).